This T cell receptor beta chain comes out of a study of OX40 agonist ivuxolimab in advanced cancers. On the study more broadly: Intravenous ivuxolimab was administered to patients every 2 weeks at 0.01 to 10 mg/kg.

The sampling schedule covered blood at baseline, cycle 4 day 1, and cycle 7 day 1. This table comes from immunoSEQ multiplex PCR, and its TCRdb copy is limited to in-frame clones, with some not included. The sample shows around 74,000 clones, 80% to 90% of them seen only once. This CDR3 contains 13 residues. CDR1 and CDR2 from the germline V gene are SNHLY and FYNNEI. The V end lost 2 bases, the J end lost 11 bases, and 15 bases lay between the germline ends. This chain joins TRBV2 and TRBJ1-1; no reliable D call. This receptor was obtained from an adult with an advanced solid tumor such as melanoma, head and neck, liver or kidney cancer. Specimen: CD4+ or CD8+ T cells sorted from blood, collected in a trial of the OX40 agonist ivuxolimab. The chain's CDR3 is CASSELGRLSAFF. CDR3 in DNA: TGTGCCAGCAGTGAATTAGGGAGACTAAGCGCTTTCTTT.